This T cell receptor beta chain originates from a study of T cell repertoires in cytomegalovirus infection. About the study: Signatures in public TCR beta sequences pointed to both CMV infection and matching HLA type. Study-wide results and caveats: Adding up the frequency of public TCR beta families identified people who carried CMV plus the relevant HLA. HLA-C-restricted CMV-specific TCR beta clonotypes prevailed in the ex vivo response.

The CDR3 extends over 14 amino acids. V lost 2 bases to trimming and J lost 5 bases; unmatched junction nucleotides: 5. Germline values: CDR1 SGHVS, CDR2 FNYEAQ. This clonotype was seen only a few times. Its antigen is unidentified. TCRdb re-called the reads with MiXCR, one entry per CDR3 protein. The sample lists about 740,000 distinct CDR3 sequences, 35% occurring once. The sequence came from a human donor in good health (CMV status not recorded). Some clones in this sample may be carry-over from other donors' samples. This chain connects TRBV7-6 to TRBJ2-5; the match to TRBD2 covers 7 bases. Sequencing input: PBMCs. The CDR3 reads CASSLFSGKETQYF. For the CDR3, the DNA is TGTGCCAGCAGCTTATTCAGCGGGAAGGAGACCCAGTACTTC. Drawing the rest from reference TRBV7-6 and TRBJ2-5, the complete variable domain is GAGVSQSPRYKVTKRGQDVALRCDPISGHVSLYWYRQALGQGPEFLTYFNYEAQQDKSGLPNDRFSAERPEGSISTLTIQRTEQRDSAMYRCASSLFSGKETQYFGPGTRLLVL.